These T cell receptor beta chains were read from a single sample in a study of human T cells and chemical hapten exposure. TCRdb re-called the RACE reads through MiXCR, storing one row per CDR3 protein. The table records roughly 260,000 distinct CDR3 sequences, 8.6% of them present only once. The specimen was whole blood, collected in connection with sensitization to the hapten diphenylcyclopropenone (DPC). The receptors shown here come from a woman between 40 and 55 years old with alopecia areata. Some clones in this sample may be carry-over from other donors' samples. The CDR3 runs from the conserved cysteine through the conserved F or W. Each record gives: V gene, clone size, D gene, J gene, CDR3 protein, CDR3 DNA. The D gene is left open where the match is weak. Not every row has a clone size; where given, it reads once, few, many or a size class.

v_call: TRBV7-6
clone_size: few
d_call: NA
j_call: TRBJ2-1
cdr3_aa: CASSLEYGSGNEQFF
cdr3_nt: TGTGCCAGCAGCTTAGAGTACGGGAGTGGGAATGAGCAGTTCTTC

v_call: TRBV27
clone_size: NA
d_call: NA
j_call: TRBJ1-1
cdr3_aa: CASSVTLNTEAFF
cdr3_nt: TGTGCCAGCAGTGTGACTCTGAACACTGAAGCTTTCTTT

v_call: TRBV6-5
clone_size: NA
d_call: NA
j_call: TRBJ2-7
cdr3_aa: CASSPGGDEQYF
cdr3_nt: TGTGCCAGCAGCCCTGGGGGAGACGAGCAGTACTTC

v_call: TRBV7-9
clone_size: NA
d_call: NA
j_call: TRBJ2-2
cdr3_aa: CASSQDGYTGELFF
cdr3_nt: TGTGCCAGCAGCCAAGACGGCTACACCGGGGAGCTGTTTTTT

v_call: TRBV29-1
clone_size: many
d_call: TRBD1
j_call: TRBJ1-1
cdr3_aa: CSAEGQATSSAFF
cdr3_nt: TGCAGCGCAGAAGGACAGGCCACGAGTTCAGCTTTCTTT

v_call: TRBV5-6
clone_size: NA
d_call: TRBD1
j_call: TRBJ2-7
cdr3_aa: CASSLGVRTGVTYEQYF
cdr3_nt: TGTGCCAGCAGCTTGGGAGTGAGGACAGGGGTAACCTACGAGCAGTACTTC

v_call: TRBV6-1
clone_size: many
d_call: TRBD2
j_call: TRBJ2-1
cdr3_aa: CASSLSGRALNEQFF
cdr3_nt: TGTGCCAGCAGCCTAAGCGGGAGGGCTCTTAATGAGCAGTTCTTC

v_call: TRBV28
clone_size: few
d_call: NA
j_call: TRBJ1-2
cdr3_aa: CASSPTHRDGYTF
cdr3_nt: TGTGCCAGCAGTCCTACTCACCGGGATGGCTACACCTTC

v_call: TRBV24-1
clone_size: NA
d_call: TRBD2
j_call: TRBJ2-7
cdr3_aa: CATSDTGGAGGSPYEQYF
cdr3_nt: TGTGCCACCAGTGACACGGGCGGAGCGGGAGGGAGCCCCTACGAGCAGTACTTC

v_call: TRBV27
clone_size: NA
d_call: TRBD2
j_call: TRBJ2-3
cdr3_aa: CATGLAGTDTQYF
cdr3_nt: TGTGCCACCGGACTAGCGGGCACAGATACGCAGTATTTT

v_call: TRBV20-1
clone_size: few
d_call: TRBD1
j_call: TRBJ2-7
cdr3_aa: CSVSPGTDYEQYF
cdr3_nt: TGCAGTGTTTCTCCCGGGACAGACTACGAGCAGTACTTC

v_call: TRBV20-1
clone_size: few
d_call: TRBD2
j_call: TRBJ2-5
cdr3_aa: CSARREPEETQYF
cdr3_nt: TGCAGTGCTAGGCGGGAGCCAGAAGAGACCCAGTACTTC

v_call: TRBV6-1
clone_size: few
d_call: NA
j_call: TRBJ2-1
cdr3_aa: CASTDNEQFF
cdr3_nt: TGTGCCAGTACTGACAATGAGCAGTTCTTC

v_call: TRBV29-1
clone_size: many
d_call: NA
j_call: TRBJ1-1
cdr3_aa: CSVDGRTNTEAFF
cdr3_nt: TGCAGCGTTGATGGTCGGACGAACACTGAAGCTTTCTTT

v_call: TRBV20-1
clone_size: NA
d_call: TRBD1
j_call: TRBJ1-6
cdr3_aa: CSARLQGSPQNSPLHF
cdr3_nt: TGCAGTGCTAGGCTACAGGGGTCTCCTCAAAATTCACCCCTCCACTTT

v_call: TRBV5-6
clone_size: NA
d_call: TRBD1
j_call: TRBJ2-3
cdr3_aa: CASSRTGGAKDTQYF
cdr3_nt: TGTGCCAGCAGCCGGACAGGGGGCGCGAAAGATACGCAGTATTTT

v_call: TRBV2
clone_size: NA
d_call: NA
j_call: TRBJ1-1
cdr3_aa: CASSELAIAFF
cdr3_nt: TGTGCCAGCAGCGAATTAGCCATAGCTTTCTTT

v_call: TRBV3-1
clone_size: many
d_call: NA
j_call: TRBJ1-4
cdr3_aa: CASSPGGRHNEKLFF
cdr3_nt: TGTGCCAGCAGCCCGGGGGGCCGACATAATGAAAAACTGTTTTTT

v_call: TRBV20-1
clone_size: few
d_call: TRBD2
j_call: TRBJ2-2
cdr3_aa: CSARGAGGYVGELFF
cdr3_nt: TGCAGTGCTAGAGGAGCGGGAGGGTATGTCGGGGAGCTGTTTTTT

v_call: TRBV5-6
clone_size: few
d_call: NA
j_call: TRBJ2-1
cdr3_aa: CASRHRAVYNEQFF
cdr3_nt: TGTGCCAGCAGACATAGAGCGGTGTACAATGAGCAGTTCTTC

v_call: TRBV9
clone_size: NA
d_call: NA
j_call: TRBJ2-3
cdr3_aa: CASSVETGVYIDTQYF
cdr3_nt: TGTGCCAGCAGCGTAGAGACCGGGGTTTACATAGATACGCAGTATTTT

v_call: TRBV5-1
clone_size: many
d_call: TRBD2
j_call: TRBJ2-3
cdr3_aa: CASSLGLAGADTQYF
cdr3_nt: TGCGCCAGCAGTCTTGGACTAGCGGGAGCTGATACGCAGTATTTT

v_call: TRBV7-3
clone_size: NA
d_call: NA
j_call: TRBJ1-1
cdr3_aa: CASSLTGDAEAFF
cdr3_nt: TGTGCCAGCAGCTTAACAGGGGACGCTGAAGCTTTCTTT

v_call: TRBV2
clone_size: NA
d_call: NA
j_call: TRBJ2-5
cdr3_aa: CASSDRLGTQYF
cdr3_nt: TGTGCCAGCAGTGATCGACTTGGGACCCAGTACTTC

v_call: TRBV5-1
clone_size: few
d_call: NA
j_call: TRBJ1-5
cdr3_aa: CASSSEGGSNQPQHF
cdr3_nt: TGCGCCAGCAGCTCTGAAGGGGGTAGCAATCAGCCCCAGCATTTT

v_call: TRBV7-3
clone_size: NA
d_call: NA
j_call: TRBJ1-1
cdr3_aa: CASSLGGLGLYTEAFF
cdr3_nt: TGTGCCAGCAGCTTAGGGGGCCTCGGTTTGTACACTGAAGCTTTCTTT

v_call: TRBV29-1
clone_size: few
d_call: NA
j_call: TRBJ2-1
cdr3_aa: CSVVSGRGYYNEQFF
cdr3_nt: TGCAGCGTTGTATCAGGGCGGGGATACTACAATGAGCAGTTCTTC

v_call: TRBV9
clone_size: many
d_call: NA
j_call: TRBJ2-5
cdr3_aa: CASSVKGIQETQYF
cdr3_nt: TGTGCCAGCAGCGTAAAGGGCATCCAAGAGACCCAGTACTTC

v_call: TRBV28
clone_size: few
d_call: TRBD1
j_call: TRBJ2-6
cdr3_aa: CASRGRGLGGANVLTF
cdr3_nt: TGTGCCAGCAGAGGCAGGGGGCTTGGTGGGGCCAACGTCCTGACTTTC

v_call: TRBV12-3/TRBV12-4
clone_size: NA
d_call: NA
j_call: TRBJ2-2
cdr3_aa: CASSPSGRENTGELFF
cdr3_nt: TGTGCCAGCAGTCCCTCGGGACGGGAGAACACCGGGGAGCTGTTTTTT

v_call: TRBV7-9
clone_size: NA
d_call: NA
j_call: TRBJ2-3
cdr3_aa: CASSLGEGLFTDTQYF
cdr3_nt: TGTGCCAGCAGCTTAGGGGAAGGACTTTTCACAGATACGCAGTATTTT

v_call: TRBV20-1
clone_size: NA
d_call: NA
j_call: TRBJ2-7
cdr3_aa: CSATPTGTYEQYF
cdr3_nt: TGCAGTGCTACACCGACTGGGACCTACGAGCAGTACTTC

v_call: TRBV7-2
clone_size: few
d_call: TRBD2
j_call: TRBJ2-7
cdr3_aa: CASSPQVAGASYEQYF
cdr3_nt: TGTGCCAGCAGCCCCCAGGTAGCGGGAGCTTCCTACGAGCAGTACTTC

v_call: TRBV28
clone_size: NA
d_call: NA
j_call: TRBJ2-7
cdr3_aa: CASSFSPENTYEQYF
cdr3_nt: TGTGCCAGCAGTTTCTCCCCTGAGAACACCTACGAGCAGTACTTC

v_call: TRBV4-2
clone_size: few
d_call: NA
j_call: TRBJ1-1
cdr3_aa: CASSQEYSQGDTEAFF
cdr3_nt: TGTGCCAGCAGCCAAGAATACTCCCAGGGAGACACTGAAGCTTTCTTT

v_call: TRBV28
clone_size: NA
d_call: NA
j_call: TRBJ1-3
cdr3_aa: CASSSSTPSNGNTIYF
cdr3_nt: TGTGCCAGCAGTTCATCGACCCCGAGCAATGGAAACACCATATATTTT